One sample yielded the 19 T cell receptor beta chains listed below, sequenced in a study of shared clonotypes between healthy human individuals. Cells designated naive CD8 were CD45RO-negative and were positively selected for CCR7, with terminally differentiated effector memory CD45RA+ cells excluded. Only in-frame clones appear in the TCRdb table, and some are missing; sequencing was by immunoSEQ multiplex PCR. The table lists 2 million to 2.5 million clones, over 85% of them singletons. Sequenced sample: naive CD8+ T cells sorted from blood. These TCRs come from a man in his late teens or twenties in good health.

The chain uses TRBV28 and TRBJ1-5; 7 bases are shared with TRBD1. The CDR3 is 18 residues long. In germline, CDR1 is MDHEN, CDR2 SYDVKM. The trim removed 5 bases at V and 1 base at J, leaving 14 bases unmatched. The CDR3 loop reads CASSLLLGDSPSNQPQHF. The CDR3 DNA reads as TGTGCCAGCAGTCTCCTACTAGGGGACAGCCCAAGCAATCAGCCCCAGCATTTT.

This chain connects TRBV18 to TRBJ2-7, with TRBD1 matching 7 bases. The CDR3 totals 16 residues. The germline CDR1 and CDR2 sequences are KGHSH and LQKENI. With V trimmed by 5 bases and J by 0 bases, 10 bases remained unmatched. CDR3 region: CASSGPGTENSYEQYF. CDR3 DNA: TGTGCCAGCTCAGGCCCCGGGACAGAGAACTCCTACGAGCAGTACTTC. Complete variable domain (other parts from reference TRBV18 and TRBJ2-7): NAGVMQNPRHLVRRRGQEARLRCSPMKGHSHVYWYRQLPEEGLKFMVYLQKENIIDESGMPKERFSAEFPKEGPSILRIQQVVRGDSAAYFCASSGPGTENSYEQYFGPGTRLTVT.

The chain employs TRBV27 and TRBJ2-7, with 8 bases that match TRBD1. The CDR3 sequence is 16 residues long. Unmatched junction bases numbered 8, after V lost 2 bases and J lost 2 bases. Germline CDR1 MNHEY, CDR2 SMNVEV (reference sequence). CDR3 protein: CASSLLTGTGTYEQYF. The DNA of the CDR3 is TGTGCCAGCAGTTTACTAACCGGGACAGGTACCTACGAGCAGTACTTC.

This clone showed up just once. The chain combines TRBV13 with TRBJ1-2, with 9 bases matching TRBD1. V gave up 5 bases and J gave up 5 bases; unmatched junction bases: 9. Germline V gives CDR1 PRHDT, CDR2 FYEKMQ (reference sequence). The CDR3 sequence is 15 residues long. CDR3 in amino acids: CASSLGQGGEYGYTF. The CDR3 region has the DNA TGTGCCAGCAGCCTGGGACAGGGTGGCGAATATGGCTACACCTTC.

In this sample, this clone turned up once. The rearrangement joins TRBV7-6 to TRBJ2-7; possibly TRBD1 for D (5 bases). Trimming pared 3 bases from V and 3 bases from J, leaving 15 bases between. The CDR3 is 15 residues long. The germline V gene encodes CDR1 SGHVS and CDR2 FNYEAQ. For the CDR3, the DNA is TGTGCCAGCAGCTTTGGCGACAGCCCCCTCTACGAGCAGTACTTC. It specifies CASSFGDSPLYEQYF.

V gene TRBV7-9 combines with J gene TRBJ2-7; no firm D call. Trimming removed 4 bases at V and 1 base at J, with 17 bases between. There are 16 residues in the CDR3. The germline V gene encodes CDR1 SEHNR and CDR2 FQNEAQ (reference sequence). The CDR3: CASSSIETALSYEQYF. CDR3 in DNA: TGTGCCAGCAGCTCGATCGAAACGGCTTTATCCTACGAGCAGTACTTC.

About this clone: Within the sample, other DNA sequences also encode this same CDR3. CDR3 residues: CASSFNEKLFF. CDR3 DNA sequence: TGTGCCAGCAGCTTCAATGAAAAACTGTTTTTT. The chain uses TRBV7-9 and TRBJ1-4; D ambiguous. CDR1 and CDR2 from the germline V gene are SEHNR and FQNEAQ (reference sequence). Trimming cost V 3 bases and J 5 bases, with 1 base left between them. The CDR3 sequence is 11 residues long.

Points on this clone: The junction and the germline gene differ at one end; a read error may be behind it. The chain is built from TRBV2 and TRBJ2-5; 10 nucleotides line up with TRBD2. The closer fit of TRBJ2-7 to the DNA end suggests the J call may be wrong. CDR1 and CDR2 from the germline V gene are SNHLY and FYNNEI. The CDR3 totals 16 residues. DNA for the CDR3: TGTGCCAGCAGAGAAGGAGCGGGAGGGAGTTCCTACGAGCAGTACTTC. Protein sequence: CASREGAGGSSYEQYF.

With regard to this clone: Other DNA sequences in the sample encode the same CDR3. The chain couples TRBV5-1 to TRBJ2-7; D may be TRBD1 (6 bases). The CDR3 has 14 amino acids. V lost 0 bases to trimming and J lost 4 bases, with 11 bases between them. Germline V lookup: CDR1 SGHRS, CDR2 YFSETQ. The CDR3 sequence is CASSLAAGAYEQYF. The CDR3 DNA sequence: TGCGCCAGCAGCTTGGCGGCAGGGGCATACGAGCAGTACTTC.

The CDR3 spells CASSLDLGVPRQPQHF. The CDR3 nucleotides read TGTGCCAGCAGCTTAGATTTGGGGGTTCCCAGGCAGCCCCAGCATTTT. This chain joins TRBV7-2 and TRBJ1-5; D is possibly TRBD1 (5 bases). Trimming removed 1 base at V and 7 bases at J, with 17 bases between. The CDR3 contains 16 residues. Per germline, CDR1 SGHTA and CDR2 FQGNSA. Complete variable domain (other parts from reference TRBV7-2 and TRBJ1-5): GAGVSQSPSNKVTEKGKDVELRCDPISGHTALYWYRQSLGQGLEFLIYFQGNSAPDKSGLPSDRFSAERTGGSVSTLTIQRTQQEDSAVYLCASSLDLGVPRQPQHFGDGTRLSIL.

The V and J genes are TRBV4-1 and TRBJ1-6; D might be TRBD1 (5 bases). The CDR3 spans 14 residues. V was shortened by 2 bases and J by 5 bases, with 7 bases between the two germline ends. Germline assignment: CDR1 MGHRA and CDR2 YSYEKL. CDR3 in DNA: TGCGCCAGCAGCCAACGGGGGAATAATTCACCCCTCCACTTT. Translation: CASSQRGNNSPLHF.

The gene calls are TRBV27 and TRBJ2-2, with D perhaps being TRBD1 or TRBD2 (6 bases each). Trimming stripped 5 bases from V and 5 bases from J, with 18 bases between. This CDR3 comprises 16 residues. The germline V gene has CDR1 MNHEY and CDR2 SMNVEV (reference sequence). The CDR3 reads CASSAISGAGTGELFF. The CDR3, as DNA: TGTGCCAGCAGTGCTATCTCGGGGGCCGGGACCGGGGAGCTGTTTTTT.

The rearrangement joins TRBV5-8 to TRBJ2-3, with 10 bases fitting TRBD2. The CDR3 runs 15 residues. V dropped 3 bases and J dropped 2; count of bases not matched to a gene: 3. From germline, CDR1 is SGHTS and CDR2 YDEGEE. The CDR3 here is CASSSGTSATDTQYF. The CDR3 coding sequence is TGTGCCAGCAGCTCCGGGACTAGCGCCACAGATACGCAGTATTTT.

Here the CDR3 reads CASSIGQGEGDTQYF. The CDR3 DNA reads as TGTGCCAGTAGTATCGGACAGGGGGAGGGAGATACGCAGTATTTT. V and J are TRBV19 and TRBJ2-3, with 10 bases that match TRBD1. The germline V gene has CDR1 LNHDA and CDR2 SQIVND (reference sequence). Trimming cost V 3 bases and J 5 bases; bases outside gene matches: 5. The CDR3 is 15 amino acids.

V and J are TRBV5-6 and TRBJ2-7; 9 nucleotides agree with TRBD1. This CDR3 is built from 14 residues. The J segment lost 5 bases and the V segment lost 2 bases, leaving 5 bases of the junction unmatched. The germline CDR1 and CDR2 sequences are SGHDT and YYEEEE. CDR3 sequence: CASSFGTGTHEQYF. In nucleotides, the CDR3 is TGTGCCAGCAGCTTTGGGACAGGGACCCACGAGCAGTACTTC.

This clone was counted only a few times. Other DNA variants within this sample encode the same CDR3. The chain links TRBV6-5 to TRBJ2-2, with D possibly TRBD1 on 6 matching bases. V lost 6 bases and J lost 4, with 12 bases in between. The CDR3 length is 14 residues. Germline lookup yields CDR1 MNHEY and CDR2 SVGAGI. CDR3: CASSPGQFTGELFF. The CDR3 DNA reads TGTGCCAGCAGCCCCGGACAGTTCACCGGGGAGCTGTTTTTT.

This clone was observed a handful of times. The CDR3 region has the DNA TGCGCCAGCAGCTTCGGGACAGGGCATGGCTACACCTTC. Its protein is CASSFGTGHGYTF. The chain carries TRBV5-1 and TRBJ1-2, with TRBD1 matching over 9 bases. The CDR3 contains 13 residues. Germline values: CDR1 SGHRS, CDR2 YFSETQ. J gave up 6 bases and V 2 bases, and 2 bases lay outside the gene matches.

This chain uses TRBV30 with TRBJ2-7; D may match TRBD1 or TRBD2 (5 bases each). CDR1 GTSNPN and CDR2 SVGIG come from the germline V gene (reference sequence). This CDR3 is built from 11 residues. The V end lost 1 base, the J end lost 13 bases, and 14 bases lay between the germline ends. The CDR3 coding sequence is TGTGCCTGGAGTGATGGGGGAGACCTATACTTC. This encodes CAWSDGGDLYF.

The genes are TRBV19 and TRBJ1-6; a possible D gene is TRBD1 (5 bases). This CDR3 spans 14 amino acids. Between the trimmed V and J ends, which lost 10 bases and 7 bases, there was a span of 17 bases. Germline assignment: CDR1 LNHDA and CDR2 SQIVND (reference sequence). The CDR3 DNA is TGTGCCACTCAGCCGGGGGTGGGGAATTCACCCCTCCACTTT. Protein: CATQPGVGNSPLHF.